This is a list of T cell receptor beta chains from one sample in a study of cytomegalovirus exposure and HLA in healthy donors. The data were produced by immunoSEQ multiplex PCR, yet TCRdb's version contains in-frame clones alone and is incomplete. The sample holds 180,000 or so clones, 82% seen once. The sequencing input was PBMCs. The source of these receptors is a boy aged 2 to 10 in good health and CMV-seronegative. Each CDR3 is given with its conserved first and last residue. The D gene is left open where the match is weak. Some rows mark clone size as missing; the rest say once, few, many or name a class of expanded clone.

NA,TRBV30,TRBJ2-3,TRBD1,TGTGCCTGCAAACAGGGGACGAGCACAGATACGCAGTATTTT,CACKQGTSTDTQYF
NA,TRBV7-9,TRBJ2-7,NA,TGTGCCAGCAGCTTAGTACCGGGGAAGAGCTCCTACGAGCAGTACTTC,CASSLVPGKSSYEQYF
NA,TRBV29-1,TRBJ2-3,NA,TGCAGCGGACTAGGAGGGGCCGCAAGCGCAGATACGCAGTTTTTT,CSGLGGAASADTQFF
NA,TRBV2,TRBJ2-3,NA,TGTGCCAGCAGTGAAAGGGGGACAGATACGCAGTATTTT,CASSERGTDTQYF
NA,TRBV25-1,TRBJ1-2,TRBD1,TGTGCCACCTCCATTACAGGGGGCGACGGCTACACCTTC,CATSITGGDGYTF
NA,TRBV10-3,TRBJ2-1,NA,TGTGCCATCAGTGGCTTTCAGGGGGGAGGAGGGCAGTTCTTC,CAISGFQGGGGQFF
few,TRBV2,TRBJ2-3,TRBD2,TGTGCCAGCAGTCGACCGACTAGCGGGGGAGACACGCAGTATTTT,CASSRPTSGGDTQYF
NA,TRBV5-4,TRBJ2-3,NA,TGTGCCAGCAGCCCCAACACCGCAGGGGGGACGCAGTATTTT,CASSPNTAGGTQYF
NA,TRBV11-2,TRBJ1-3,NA,TGTGCCAGCAGCCAAGGAGCGGGAAACACCATATATTTT,CASSQGAGNTIYF
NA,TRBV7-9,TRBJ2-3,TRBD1,TGTGCCAGCAGCTGGGCCGGGACAGGGATTGAAGATACGCAGTATTTT,CASSWAGTGIEDTQYF
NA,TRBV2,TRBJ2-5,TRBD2,TGTGCCAGCAGACAAAGCGGGGGCCCCCGTGAGACCCAGTACTTC,CASRQSGGPRETQYF
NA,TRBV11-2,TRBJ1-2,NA,TGTGCCAGCAGCTTATCCCCGATCAGAGGCTACACCTTC,CASSLSPIRGYTF
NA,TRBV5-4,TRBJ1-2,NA,TGTGCCAGCAGCTTGGACAGCCTAAACTATGGCTACACCTTC,CASSLDSLNYGYTF
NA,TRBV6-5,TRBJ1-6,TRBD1,TGTGCCAGCAGCCGACAGGGGACGACACCCCTCCACTTT,CASSRQGTTPLHF
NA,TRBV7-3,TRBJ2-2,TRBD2,TGTGCCAGCAGCCCCCGGGAGGACGGGGAGCTGTTTTTT,CASSPREDGELFF
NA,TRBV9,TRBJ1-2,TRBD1,TGTGCCAGCAGCCCCACAGGGGGACCTATCTATGGCTACACCTTC,CASSPTGGPIYGYTF
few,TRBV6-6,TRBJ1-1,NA,TGTGCCAGCAGTCTCTCGGCAGGGATGAACACTGAAGCTTTCTTT,CASSLSAGMNTEAFF
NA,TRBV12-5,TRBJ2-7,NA,TGTGCTAGTGGCCCCCCGGGGGACGAGCAGTACTTC,CASGPPGDEQYF
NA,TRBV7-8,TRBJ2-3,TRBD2,TGTGCCAGCAGCTTACTAGCGGGGGCCTTCACAGATACGCAGTATTTT,CASSLLAGAFTDTQYF
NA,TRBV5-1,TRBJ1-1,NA,TGCGCCAGCAGCTTGGTCGGCCAAACAGGGTTGGACACTGAAGCTTTCTTT,CASSLVGQTGLDTEAFF
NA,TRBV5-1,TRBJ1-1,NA,TGCGCCAGCAGCACCTCGGACAGCCCTCCGGACTTT,CASSTSDSPPDF
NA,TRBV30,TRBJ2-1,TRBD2,TGTGCCTGGAACAAGCGGGGGTACAATGAGCAGTTCTTC,CAWNKRGYNEQFF
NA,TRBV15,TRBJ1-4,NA,TGTGCCACCGGAGCAGGGGAGGAAAAACTGTTTTTT,CATGAGEEKLFF
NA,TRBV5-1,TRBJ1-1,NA,TGCGCCAGCAGCTTGCACAGGGACGGACCAGACACTGAAGCTTTCTTT,CASSLHRDGPDTEAFF
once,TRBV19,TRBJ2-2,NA,TGTGCCAGTAGTATGGGCCAGGGGAACACCGGGGAGCTGTTTTTT,CASSMGQGNTGELFF
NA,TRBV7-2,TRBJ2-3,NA,TGTGCCAGCAGCTCCGGCCGACTACTAAGCACAGATACGCAGTATTTT,CASSSGRLLSTDTQYF
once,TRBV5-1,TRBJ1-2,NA,TGCGCCAGCAGCTCAACCGACACCTATGGCTACACCTTC,CASSSTDTYGYTF
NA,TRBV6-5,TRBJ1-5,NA,TGTGCCAGCAGTTCCAGGGGATTCGGCAATCAGCCCCAGCATTTT,CASSSRGFGNQPQHF
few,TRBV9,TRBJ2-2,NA,TGTGCCAGCAGCGTATCGTTCCAGGTCACGAACACCGGGGAGCTGTTTTTT,CASSVSFQVTNTGELFF
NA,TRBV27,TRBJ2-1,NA,TGTGCCAGTTCACAGAGCTCCTACAATGAGCAGTTCTTC,CASSQSSYNEQFF
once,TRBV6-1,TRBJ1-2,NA,TGTGCCAGCAGTGATGTTAGGGGGTTGCAGGGTGGCTACACCTTC,CASSDVRGLQGGYTF
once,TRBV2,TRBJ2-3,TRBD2,TGTGCCAGCCTAGCGGGGACGACGTATACGCAGTATTTT,CASLAGTTYTQYF
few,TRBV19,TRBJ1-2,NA,TGTGCCAGTACCCCATACGCGGTACCGGTGGGCTACACCTTC,CASTPYAVPVGYTF
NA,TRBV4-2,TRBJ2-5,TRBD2,TGTGCCAGCGGAATGAGGGCACTAGCGGGGGGGGCTCCAGCGCAGGAGACCCAGTACTTC,CASGMRALAGGAPAQETQYF
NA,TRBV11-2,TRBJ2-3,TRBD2,TGTGCCAGCAGCTTAGGACTAGCGGGGAGCACAGATACGCAGTATTTT,CASSLGLAGSTDTQYF
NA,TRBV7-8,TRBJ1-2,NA,TGTGCCAGCAGCCTTCCTAACCATGGCTACACCTTC,CASSLPNHGYTF
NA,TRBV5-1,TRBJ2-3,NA,TGCGCCAGCAGCTTGGTACAGGCCACAGATACGCAGTATTTT,CASSLVQATDTQYF
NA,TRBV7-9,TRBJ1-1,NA,TGTGCCAGCAGCTTTACCCCAGGGAACACTGAAGCTTTCTTT,CASSFTPGNTEAFF
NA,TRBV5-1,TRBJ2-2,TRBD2,TGCGCCAGCAGTTACAAGCGGGGACTAGCGGGGGGCTTGGACACCGGGGAGCTGTTTTTT,CASSYKRGLAGGLDTGELFF
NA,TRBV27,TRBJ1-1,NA,TGTGCCAGCAGTTTGGGCGTAGGAACTGAAGCTTTCTTT,CASSLGVGTEAFF
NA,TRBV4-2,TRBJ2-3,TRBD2,TGTGCCAGCAGCCAAGCCCCGGGACTAGCGGGGGGAGCTAGCACAGATACGCAGTATTTT,CASSQAPGLAGGASTDTQYF
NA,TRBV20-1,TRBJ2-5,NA,TGCAGTGCTAGAGATCTGGAGACCCAGTACTTC,CSARDLETQYF
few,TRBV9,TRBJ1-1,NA,TGTGCCAGCAGCTCCAGGGGCTTGAACACTGAAGCTTTCTTT,CASSSRGLNTEAFF
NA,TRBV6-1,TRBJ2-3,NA,TGTGCCAGCAGTGATACCATAGGCCGGGACTGGACTTATGTGGATACGCAGTATTTT,CASSDTIGRDWTYVDTQYF
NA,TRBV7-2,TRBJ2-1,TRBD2,TGTGCCAGCAGCGTTCCGGGACTAGCGGGGGGGAGCTCCTACAATGAGCAGTTCTTC,CASSVPGLAGGSSYNEQFF
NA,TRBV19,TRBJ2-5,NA,TGTGCCAGTAGTGTGGGACTTCAAGAGACCCAGTACTTC,CASSVGLQETQYF